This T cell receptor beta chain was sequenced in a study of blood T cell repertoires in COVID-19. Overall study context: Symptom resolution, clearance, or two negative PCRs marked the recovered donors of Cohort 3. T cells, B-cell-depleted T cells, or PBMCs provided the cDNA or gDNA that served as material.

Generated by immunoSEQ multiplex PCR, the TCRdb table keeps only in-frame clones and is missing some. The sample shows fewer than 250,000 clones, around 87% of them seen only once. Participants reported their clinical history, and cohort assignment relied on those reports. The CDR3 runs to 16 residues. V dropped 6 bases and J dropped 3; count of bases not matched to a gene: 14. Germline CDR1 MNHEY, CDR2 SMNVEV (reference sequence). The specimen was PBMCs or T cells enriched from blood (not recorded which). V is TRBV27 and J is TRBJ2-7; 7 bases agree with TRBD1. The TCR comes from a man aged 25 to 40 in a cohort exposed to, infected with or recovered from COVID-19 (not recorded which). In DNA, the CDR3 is TGTGCCAGCAGCCGCCGGGACAGCTCACGCCACTACGAGCAGTACTTC. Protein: CASSRRDSSRHYEQYF.